The 10 T cell receptor beta chains reported below all come from one sample, sequenced in a study of regulatory T cells in long-lasting Graves disease. Relying on iRepertoire HTBI primers and Arm-PCR of CDR3 regions, the team built TCR beta libraries. MiXCR, run by TCRdb on the multiplex PCR reads, gives a single entry per CDR3 protein. The profile shows some 370,000 distinct CDR3 sequences, 12% of them singletons. Time point: newly diagnosed GD, antithyroid drugs for less than 3 months. With RNA extracted from PBMCs as input, the TCR library was made. Separately, the same data were catalogued under a study of T cells in Graves' hyperthyroidism and ophthalmopathy.

The specimen comprised peripheral blood mononuclear cells (PBMCs), sampled at new diagnosis, from a patient treated with antithyroid drugs. The receptors were sampled from a woman between 18 and 30 years old with Graves disease.

In its sample, this clonotype was seen many times. The chain joins TRBV5-5 to TRBJ2-5, with D possibly matching TRBD2 (5 bases). The CDR3 has 15 amino acids. The V and J ends lost 0 bases and 1 base respectively, with 10 bases between them. Germline CDR1 and CDR2: SGHKS and YYEKEE (reference sequence). CDR3 protein: CASSLGPGSQETQYF. DNA of the CDR3: TGTGCCAGCAGCTTGGGCCCTGGGAGCCAAGAGACCCAGTACTTC.

This clonotype has at least ten counts. As DNA, the CDR3 is TGTGCCAGCAGCTTTCGAGGGTTTCCCTACGAGCAGTACTTC. It encodes CASSFRGFPYEQYF. The genes are TRBV7-9 and TRBJ2-7, with a possible D match to TRBD2 (5 bases). Germline V gene data show CDR1 as SEHNR and CDR2 as FQNEAQ (reference sequence). The CDR3 has 14 amino acids. With 3 bases removed from V and 2 bases from J, the gap between germline ends came to 11 bases.

This clonotype was counted ten times or more. The CDR3 coding sequence is TGTGCCAGCACGAGGATAGGGACCCCCTCGGATACGCAGTATTTT. It specifies CASTRIGTPSDTQYF. V and J are TRBV27 and TRBJ2-3, with D perhaps being TRBD1 or TRBD2 (5 bases each). CDR3 length equals 15 residues. From germline, CDR1 is MNHEY and CDR2 SMNVEV (reference sequence). V was clipped by 7 bases and J by 6 bases, with 20 bases between them.

This clonotype has just one count. This likely came from a read error, as a far larger clone is one base away. The CDR3 loop is CASSFTPSDTGSYNEQYF. Written as DNA, the CDR3 is TGTGCCAGCAGTTTCACCCCCTCGGACACCGGCTCCTACAATGAGCAGTACTTC. This chain links TRBV27 with TRBJ2-5; weak D call: TRBD1 (5 bases). The V gene lost 3 bases and the J gene lost 11 bases, with 31 bases spanning the gap. CDR3 length: 18 amino acids. The germline CDR1 and CDR2 sequences are MNHEY and SMNVEV (reference sequence).

This clonotype was counted between two and nine times. J is TRBJ1-4 and V is TRBV19; no definite D call. Looked up from germline, CDR1 is LNHDA and CDR2 is SQIVND (reference sequence). Between the trimmed V and J ends, which lost 9 bases and 4 bases, there was a span of 15 bases. This CDR3 is built from 14 residues. CDR3 sequence (DNA): TGTGCCAGCTCCACCGGGCTCCGTAATGAAAAACTGTTTTTT. It encodes CASSTGLRNEKLFF. Variable domain in full (rest from reference TRBV19 and TRBJ1-4): DGGITQSPKYLFRKEGQNVTLSCEQNLNHDAMYWYRQDPGQGLRLIYYSQIVNDFQKGDIAEGYSVSREKKESFPLTVTSAQKNPTAFYLCASSTGLRNEKLFFGSGTQLSVL.

A few counts support this clonotype. The gene calls are TRBV6-2 or TRBV6-3 and TRBJ2-1; a possible D gene is TRBD1 (5 bases). The length of the CDR3 is 13 residues. Looked up from germline, CDR1 is MNHEY and CDR2 is SVGEGT. The ends were cut back, 11 bases at V and 6 bases at J, with 17 bases in the middle. For the CDR3, the DNA is TGTGCCTCGACCAGGGTGTCGGGCAATGAGCAGTTCTTC. It is translated as CASTRVSGNEQFF.

This clonotype was observed at least ten times. The V and J genes are TRBV12-3 or TRBV12-4 and TRBJ2-5; 7 bases line up with TRBD1. The CDR3 contains 15 residues. With V trimmed by 3 bases and J by 4 bases, 8 bases remained unmatched. The CDR3 nucleotides are TGTGCCAGCAGTTTTATGGAAGGGGGCGGAGAGACCCAGTACTTC. This codes for CASSFMEGGGETQYF.

This clonotype has ten or more counts. This chain joins TRBV7-8 and TRBJ1-1; tentative D call: TRBD1 (6 bases). Germline-derived CDR1 and CDR2 are SGHVS and FQNEAQ. The V end was cut by 5 bases, the J end by 4 bases, with 14 bases between. The CDR3 has 14 amino acids. CDR3 bases: TGTGCCAGCAGCCATTTAACAGGGTTCACTGAAGCTTTCTTT. Protein sequence: CASSHLTGFTEAFF. Looking up the rest from reference TRBV7-8 and TRBJ1-1 gives the full variable domain: GAGVSQSPRYKVAKRGQDVALRCDPISGHVSLFWYQQALGQGPEFLTYFQNEAQLDKSGLPSDRFFAERPEGSVSTLKIQRTQQEDSAVYLCASSHLTGFTEAFFGQGTRLTVV.

This clonotype was detected many times. The V and J genes are TRBV29-1 and TRBJ1-1; D remains ambiguous. With 4 bases removed from V and 1 base from J, the gap between germline ends came to 10 bases. The CDR3 runs to 13 residues. Germline lookup yields CDR1 SQVTM and CDR2 ANQGSEA. The CDR3 DNA reads TGCAGCGTTGTTCTAAGGAAGAACACTGAAGCTTTCTTT. It translates to CSVVLRKNTEAFF.

The sample holds many counts of this clonotype. J is TRBJ2-7 and V is TRBV27; D possibly corresponds to TRBD2 (5 bases). Germline CDR1 is MNHEY and CDR2 is SMNVEV (reference sequence). V shed 4 bases and J shed 0 bases, with 10 bases lying between them. The CDR3 sequence is 14 residues long. The CDR3 DNA sequence: TGTGCCAGCAGTTCTACAGCGGTCTCCTACGAGCAGTACTTC. Encoded protein: CASSSTAVSYEQYF.